Each of the 32 T cell receptor beta chains below was sequenced from the same sample in a study of T cell responses to AZD1222 COVID-19 vaccine. Data came from immunoSEQ multiplex PCR; TCRdb stores just in-frame clones and leaves some out. The data contain about 160,000 clones, roughly 90% of them seen just once; the ten biggest clones take up 4% to 5.5%. This specimen was peripheral blood, taken 28 days after the second AZD1222 dose. These receptors were obtained from an adult who received the AZD1222 COVID-19 vaccine.

The V and J genes are TRBV3-1 (or the pseudogene TRBV3-2) and TRBJ2-1, with TRBD2 identical over 8 bases. This CDR3 is built from 15 residues. Germline V lookup: CDR1 LGHDT, CDR2 YNNKEL (reference sequence). V was clipped by 0 bases and J by 6 bases; unmatched bases: 4. The CDR3 region has the DNA TGTGCCAGCAGCCAAGAAGCGGGGGACACCAATGAGCAGTTCTTC. As protein: CASSQEAGDTNEQFF.

The rearrangement links TRBV10-2 to TRBJ2-1; TRBD2 matches at 9 bases. CDR3 length: 14 residues. Germline V lookup: CDR1 WSHSY, CDR2 SAAADI. The V and J ends lost 5 bases and 3 bases, in that order; junction bases with no gene match: 2. The CDR3 DNA reads as TGCGCCAGCAGTATTAGCGGGGGCTACAATGAGCAGTTCTTC. Amino acid sequence: CASSISGGYNEQFF.

The J gene is TRBJ1-4, the V gene TRBV30; no definite D call. This CDR3 region has 11 residues. Germline V gives CDR1 GTSNPN, CDR2 SVGIG (reference sequence). Trimming removed 5 bases from V and 8 bases from J, with 9 bases in between. The DNA of the CDR3 is TGTGCCTGGGGAGATGGAGAAAAACTGTTTTTT. Its translation is CAWGDGEKLFF.

The genes are TRBV7-2 and TRBJ2-2, with D possibly matching TRBD1 (5 bases). The V gene's germline CDR1 is SGHTA and CDR2 FQGNSA. CDR3 length: 16 amino acids. Trimming pared 2 bases from V and 1 base from J, leaving 11 bases between. CDR3 DNA sequence: TGTGCCAGCAGCTTAATAGACAGCCTGAACACCGGGGAGCTGTTTTTT. Translating gives CASSLIDSLNTGELFF.

This clone appeared a few times. J is TRBJ2-5 and V is TRBV4-1; 8 bases align to TRBD2. The CDR3 consists of 13 residues. V shed 4 bases and J 5 bases; nucleotides not matched to a gene: 3. Germline CDR1 MGHRA, CDR2 YSYEKL. CDR3 sequence (DNA): TGCGCCAGCAGCCCCCCTAGCGGGGAGACCCAGTACTTC. The encoded protein is CASSPPSGETQYF.

The rearrangement links TRBV12-5 to TRBJ1-6; D is uncertain. The germline V and J ends were trimmed by 1 base and 13 bases, with 11 bases remaining between them. The CDR3 runs 13 residues. Looked up from germline, CDR1 is LGHNT and CDR2 is FRNRAP. CDR3 sequence reads: CASGLEGEFPLHF. The CDR3 nucleotides read TGTGCTAGTGGTTTGGAGGGAGAATTCCCCCTCCACTTT.

This clone was seen more than once but under ten times. This chain uses TRBV4-3 with TRBJ2-7, with unresolved D. There are 16 residues in the CDR3. The V end lost 4 bases, the J end lost 5 bases, and 21 bases lay between the germline ends. CDR1 and CDR2 (germline): LGHNA, YSLEER. CDR3 coding DNA: TGCGCCAGCAGCCCGATCTGGGCGGTTAGCAGCCACGAGCAGTACTTC. Residues: CASSPIWAVSSHEQYF.

V usage is TRBV12-3 or TRBV12-4 and J usage is TRBJ1-2; tentatively, D is TRBD1 (6 bases). The V and J ends lost 6 bases and 8 bases respectively, with 16 bases between them. The CDR3 contains 13 residues. The CDR3 DNA sequence: TGTGCCAGCAGCTTGGGGGGGGCGCGAGGCTACACCTTC. As protein: CASSLGGARGYTF.

The chain joins TRBV3-1 (or the pseudogene TRBV3-2) to TRBJ2-3; D remains ambiguous. CDR1 and CDR2 from the germline V gene are LGHDT and YNNKEL (reference sequence). Trimming pared 1 base from V and 6 bases from J, leaving 5 bases between. The CDR3 is 12 amino acids. The CDR3 here is CASSQGLDTQYF. Here the CDR3 DNA reads TGTGCCAGCAGCCAAGGGCTCGATACGCAGTATTTT.

The chain combines TRBV6-5 with TRBJ1-4, with D hard to call. V gave up 6 bases and J gave up 7 bases, with 12 bases separating them. The length of the CDR3 is 13 residues. Germline values: CDR1 MNHEY, CDR2 SVGAGI. The CDR3 loop reads CASRGYVGEKLFF. CDR3 nucleotide sequence: TGTGCCAGCAGGGGCTACGTAGGTGAAAAACTGTTTTTT.

This clone was recorded once. The chain combines TRBV7-2 with TRBJ1-1; D is unresolved. Trimming pared 2 bases from V and 2 bases from J, leaving 12 bases between. Germline-derived CDR1 and CDR2 are SGHTA and FQGNSA. This CDR3 comprises 15 residues. Here the CDR3 reads CASSLRRGGNTEAFF. In nucleotides, the CDR3 is TGTGCCAGCAGCTTACGGCGGGGAGGAAACACTGAAGCTTTCTTT.

This clone was seen just once. The J gene is TRBJ1-1, the V gene TRBV27; unclear D gene. The CDR3 has 14 residues. Trimming took 2 bases from V and 1 from J, leaving 8 bases between them. Germline V CDR1 and CDR2: MNHEY, SMNVEV (reference sequence). CDR3 amino acids: CASSLTGENTEAFF. The CDR3 nucleotides are TGTGCCAGCAGTTTAACCGGGGAGAACACTGAAGCTTTCTTT.

The chain couples TRBV2 to TRBJ1-2, with a weak D call TRBD1 (6 bases). CDR3 size: 14 residues. Looked up from germline, CDR1 is SNHLY and CDR2 is FYNNEI. V was trimmed by 6 bases and J by 2 bases, leaving 13 bases between them. The CDR3 protein is CASRAGQGNYGYTF. CDR3 DNA sequence: TGTGCCAGCAGGGCAGGGCAGGGGAACTATGGCTACACCTTC.

The chain joins TRBV6-5 to TRBJ1-2; D is unresolved. V was shortened by 5 bases and J by 3 bases, with 13 bases between the two germline ends. From germline, CDR1 is MNHEY and CDR2 SVGAGI. The CDR3 runs to 14 residues. This CDR3 reads CASSRTFVDYGYTF. In nucleotides, the CDR3 is TGTGCCAGCAGTCGGACTTTCGTGGACTATGGCTACACCTTC.

The chain carries TRBV4-2 and TRBJ1-1; D remains unclear. Germline CDR1 and CDR2: LGHNA and YNFKEQ. V dropped 4 bases and J dropped 1 base, with 7 bases sitting between them. The CDR3 runs 13 residues. CDR3 in DNA: TGTGCCAGCAGCCCCTTGTGGAACACTGAAGCTTTCTTT. It codes for CASSPLWNTEAFF.

The rearrangement joins TRBV18 to TRBJ1-6, with 10 bases fitting TRBD1. The CDR3 spans 15 residues. Per the germline V gene, CDR1 is KGHSH and CDR2 is LQKENI. With V trimmed by 4 bases and J by 10 bases, 7 bases remained unmatched. CDR3 sequence (DNA): TGTGCCAGCTCACTTTCCCGGGACAGGGGATCACCCCTCCACTTT. This sequence encodes CASSLSRDRGSPLHF.

The chain links TRBV5-1 to TRBJ1-5, with 9 bases matching TRBD1. The CDR3 is made up of 15 amino acids. With 4 bases clipped from V and 0 bases from J, the junction kept 2 bases outside the gene matches. Germline V gives CDR1 SGHRS, CDR2 YFSETQ. CDR3 amino acids: CASSRTGDSNQPQHF. The CDR3 DNA reads as TGCGCCAGCAGCCGGACAGGGGATAGCAATCAGCCCCAGCATTTT.

This clone was detected a few times. The chain joins TRBV6-2 or TRBV6-3 to TRBJ1-1; 8 bases fit TRBD1. The CDR3 sequence is 15 residues long. Germline CDR1 MNHEY, CDR2 SVGEGT. J lost 4 bases, V lost 4 bases, and 8 bases had no gene match. This CDR3 is CASSSPGQGGTEAFF. The CDR3 region has the DNA TGTGCCAGCAGTTCCCCCGGACAGGGAGGCACTGAAGCTTTCTTT.

V gene TRBV19 combines with J gene TRBJ1-1; no clear D. Germline V gene sequence: CDR1 LNHDA, CDR2 SQIVND (reference sequence). The CDR3 length is 12 residues. Trimming shortened V by 4 bases and J by 4 bases, and 7 bases separated the two germline ends. DNA for the CDR3: TGTGCCAGTAGTAGTGGGTTCACTGAAGCTTTCTTT. Amino acids: CASSSGFTEAFF.

V is TRBV28 and J is TRBJ1-5, with D tentatively TRBD1 (6 bases). V was pared by 5 bases and J by 7 bases, with 15 bases between. The CDR3 length is 14 residues. Germline CDR1 and CDR2: MDHEN and SYDVKM. CDR3 in amino acids: CASSPPDRFQPQHF. The CDR3 nucleotides read TGTGCCAGCAGTCCTCCCGACAGGTTCCAGCCCCAGCATTTT.

This clone was counted ten times or more. The same CDR3 also results from other DNA sequences found in this sample. The chain is built from TRBV5-6 and TRBJ1-2; TRBD1 matches at 7 bases. The germline V gene has CDR1 SGHDT and CDR2 YYEEEE. V gave up 4 bases and J gave up 5 bases; unmatched junction bases: 2. The length of the CDR3 is 12 residues. As DNA, the CDR3 is TGTGCCAGCAGCCTGGGACAGTATGGCTACACCTTC. Translating it yields CASSLGQYGYTF.

The rearrangement joins TRBV18 to TRBJ1-1; 8 bases are a match to TRBD1. The V segment lost 3 bases and the J segment 5 bases; nucleotides outside the gene matches: 5. CDR3 size: 14 residues. Germline values: CDR1 KGHSH, CDR2 LQKENI. CDR3: CASSPDRASTEAFF. In nucleotides, the CDR3 is TGTGCCAGCTCACCGGACAGGGCCAGTACTGAAGCTTTCTTT.

The chain carries TRBV7-2 and TRBJ1-5; no clear D gene. V lost 5 bases and J 4 bases, leaving 15 bases between the germline ends. Looked up from germline, CDR1 is SGHTA and CDR2 is FQGNSA. The CDR3 is 15 amino acids. CDR3 loop: CASSPGKLGNQPQHF. CDR3 in DNA: TGTGCCAGCAGCCCCGGGAAGCTGGGTAATCAGCCCCAGCATTTT. Full variable domain (remainder filled in from reference TRBV7-2 and TRBJ1-5): GAGVSQSPSNKVTEKGKDVELRCDPISGHTALYWYRQSLGQGLEFLIYFQGNSAPDKSGLPSDRFSAERTGGSVSTLTIQRTQQEDSAVYLCASSPGKLGNQPQHFGDGTRLSIL.

The genes are TRBV5-4 and TRBJ2-2; tentative D call: TRBD2 (6 bases). CDR3 length: 14 amino acids. Germline values: CDR1 SGHNT, CDR2 YYREEE (reference sequence). The germline V and J ends were trimmed by 3 bases and 7 bases, with 13 bases remaining between them. The CDR3 loop is CASSSDYRGGELFF. The CDR3 DNA sequence: TGTGCCAGCAGCTCGGACTATAGGGGCGGGGAGCTGTTTTTT.

V is TRBV29-1 and J is TRBJ1-1; no reliable D call. Trimming removed 5 bases at V and 5 bases at J, with 15 bases between. The CDR3 extends over 13 amino acids. CDR1 and CDR2 (germline): SQVTM, ANQGSEA. This CDR3 is CSVWTFSRTEAFF. As DNA, the CDR3 is TGCAGCGTTTGGACTTTCTCGAGGACTGAAGCTTTCTTT.

V is TRBV30 and J is TRBJ2-5; 9 bases are shared with TRBD2. This CDR3 contains 15 residues. Germline CDR1 GTSNPN, CDR2 SVGIG (reference sequence). Trimming removed 2 bases from V and 5 bases from J; junction bases left unmatched: 9. The CDR3 loop is CAWSSGGTGGETQYF. In DNA form, the CDR3 reads TGTGCCTGGAGTAGCGGGGGGACCGGGGGTGAGACCCAGTACTTC.

The rearrangement uses TRBV6-6 and TRBJ1-1, with a weak D call TRBD1 (5 bases). CDR3 size: 15 residues. Trimming took 2 bases from V and 0 from J, leaving 10 bases between them. Germline-derived CDR1 and CDR2 are MNHNY and SVGAGI (reference sequence). CDR3 nucleotide sequence: TGTGCCAGCAGTTACCCGGGGCGCATGAACACTGAAGCTTTCTTT. Translating it yields CASSYPGRMNTEAFF.

This clone was observed a single time. The CDR3 DNA sequence: TGTGCCAGCAGCGTAGGAAGGGACGCCCTCGCGCGTTCACCCCTCCACTTT. Amino acids: CASSVGRDALARSPLHF. This chain connects TRBV9 to TRBJ1-6; possibly TRBD1 for D (5 bases). This CDR3 comprises 17 residues. Germline V gene lookup returns CDR1 SGDLS and CDR2 YYNGEE. V was shortened by 0 bases and J by 9 bases, with 19 bases between the two germline ends.

The chain carries TRBV2 and TRBJ1-2; 12 bases match TRBD1. V shed 6 bases, J shed 8 bases, and the junction held 10 bases outside the gene matches. Germline V gene sequence: CDR1 SNHLY, CDR2 FYNNEI. The CDR3 is 15 residues long. The CDR3 region is CASRAGTGGVGGYTF. CDR3 nucleotide sequence: TGTGCCAGCAGGGCCGGGACAGGGGGCGTTGGGGGCTACACCTTC.

The chain carries TRBV7-8 and TRBJ1-1, with a weak D call TRBD1 (6 bases). The germline CDR1 and CDR2 sequences are SGHVS and FQNEAQ. The germline V and J ends were trimmed by 4 bases and 3 bases, with 12 bases remaining between them. The CDR3 has 14 residues. CDR3 loop: CASSSIPGDTEAFF. In DNA form, the CDR3 reads TGTGCCAGCAGCTCCATCCCAGGGGACACTGAAGCTTTCTTT. The variable domain in full, with the rest retrieved from reference TRBV7-8 and TRBJ1-1, is GAGVSQSPRYKVAKRGQDVALRCDPISGHVSLFWYQQALGQGPEFLTYFQNEAQLDKSGLPSDRFFAERPEGSVSTLKIQRTQQEDSAVYLCASSSIPGDTEAFFGQGTRLTVV.

The chain uses TRBV5-5 and TRBJ1-1; unclear D gene. The CDR3 is made up of 14 amino acids. V was clipped by 0 bases and J by 9 bases, with 15 bases between them. Germline assignment: CDR1 SGHKS and CDR2 YYEKEE (reference sequence). The CDR3 DNA reads TGTGCCAGCAGCTTGGCCGGTGGCGCTTCTAAAGCTTTCTTT. It translates to CASSLAGGASKAFF.

The chain uses TRBV10-2 and TRBJ2-4; D possibly matches TRBD1 or TRBD2 (6 bases each). The V gene lost 8 bases and the J gene lost 0 bases, with 14 bases spanning the gap. Per germline, CDR1 WSHSY and CDR2 SAAADI. CDR3 length: 15 amino acids. CDR3 nucleotide sequence: TGCGCCAGCGGCTCTGGGGGGCGAGCCAAAAACATTCAGTACTTC. This gives the protein CASGSGGRAKNIQYF.